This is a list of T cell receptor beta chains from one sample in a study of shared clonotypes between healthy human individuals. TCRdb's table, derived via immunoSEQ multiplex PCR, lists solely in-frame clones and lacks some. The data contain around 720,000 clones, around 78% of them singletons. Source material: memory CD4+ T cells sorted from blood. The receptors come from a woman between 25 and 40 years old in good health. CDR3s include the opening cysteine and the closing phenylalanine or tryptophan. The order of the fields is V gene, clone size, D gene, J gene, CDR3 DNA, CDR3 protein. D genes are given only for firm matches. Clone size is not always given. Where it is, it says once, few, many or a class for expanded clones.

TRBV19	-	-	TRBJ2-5	TGTGCCAGTAGTATCTGGGGGCTCCAAGAGACCCAGTACTTC	CASSIWGLQETQYF
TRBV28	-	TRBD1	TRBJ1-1	TGTGCCAGCAGTTCTCCCGGGACAGGGATGAACACTGAAGCTTTCTTT	CASSSPGTGMNTEAFF
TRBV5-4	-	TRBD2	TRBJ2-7	TGTGCCAGCAGCTCCCCGGGACTAGCGGATTACGAGCAGTACTTC	CASSSPGLADYEQYF
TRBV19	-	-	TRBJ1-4	TGCGCCAGTAGTATAGGCGGGACTGCTAATGAAAAACTGTTTTTT	CASSIGGTANEKLFF
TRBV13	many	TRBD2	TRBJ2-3	TGTGCCAGCAGCTTGAGAAGGCCGCCTAGCGGGCATACGCAGTATTTT	CASSLRRPPSGHTQYF
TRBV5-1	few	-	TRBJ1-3	TGCGCCAGCAGCTTCGGGACTTCTTCTAGAGATGGAAACACCATATATTTT	CASSFGTSSRDGNTIYF
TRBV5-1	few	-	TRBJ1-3	TGCGCCAGCAGCTTGGCTTTAGGAAACGCCGGAAACACCATATATTTT	CASSLALGNAGNTIYF
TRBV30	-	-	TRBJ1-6	TGTGCCTGGAAGAGGAGCGGGTCGGTTAATTCACCCCTCCACTTT	CAWKRSGSVNSPLHF
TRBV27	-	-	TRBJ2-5	TGTGCCACCTCTAAAGGGGGGGCGCAGGGGACCCAGTACTTC	CATSKGGAQGTQYF
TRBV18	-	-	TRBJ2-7	TGTGCCAGCTCTTACCGTCTTGGCAGGGCTGCTAGCGACTCCTACGAGCAGTACTTC	CASSYRLGRAASDSYEQYF
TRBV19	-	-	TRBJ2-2	TGTGCCACCTCGTCCACCGGGGAGCTGTTTTTT	CATSSTGELFF
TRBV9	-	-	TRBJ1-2	TGTGCCAGCAGCCCCGAAGAAGGGTCACTCTATGGCTACACCTTC	CASSPEEGSLYGYTF
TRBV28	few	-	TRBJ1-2	TGTGCCAGCAGTTTAAGCGGAGTTGGCTACACCTTC	CASSLSGVGYTF
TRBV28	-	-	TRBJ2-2	TGTGCCAGCACCCCCTACTACAACACCGGGGAGCTGTTTTTT	CASTPYYNTGELFF
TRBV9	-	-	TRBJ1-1	TGTGCCAGCAGCCCCCGACAAGTTATGAACACTGAAGCTTTCTTT	CASSPRQVMNTEAFF
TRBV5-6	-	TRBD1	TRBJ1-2	TGTGCCAGCAGCTTCTCCGACAGGGTGCATGGCTACACCTTC	CASSFSDRVHGYTF
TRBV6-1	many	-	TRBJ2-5	TGTGCCAGCTCGGGCAGCGGGGAGACCCAGTACTTC	CASSGSGETQYF
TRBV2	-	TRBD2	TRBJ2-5	TGTGCCAGCAGCGGTAGCGGGAGTCGGGAGACCCAGTACTTC	CASSGSGSRETQYF
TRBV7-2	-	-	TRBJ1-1	TGTGCCAGCAGCTTAGTGATGTGGCCCACTGAAGCTTTCTTT	CASSLVMWPTEAFF
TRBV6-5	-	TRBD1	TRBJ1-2	TGTGCCAGCAGTTACTCGATGAATGGCAGGGGGCATGGCTACACCTTC	CASSYSMNGRGHGYTF
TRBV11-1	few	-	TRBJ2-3	TGTGCCAGCAGCTTAGTAGGGGGGAGTACGCAGTATTTT	CASSLVGGSTQYF
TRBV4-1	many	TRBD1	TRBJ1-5	TGCGCCAGCAGCCAAGACGAAACAGGGGGCGGAGGTCAGCCCCAGCATTTT	CASSQDETGGGGQPQHF
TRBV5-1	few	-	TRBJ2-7	TGCGCCAGCAGCTCGACCGGGACTTACAACTACGAGCAGTACTTC	CASSSTGTYNYEQYF
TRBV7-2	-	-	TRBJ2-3	TGTGCCAGCAGCTTAGTAGGGACGTACAGGGAGGGCAGCACAGATACGCAGTATTTT	CASSLVGTYREGSTDTQYF
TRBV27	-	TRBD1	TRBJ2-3	TGTGCCAGCAGATGGACAGGGACGGATACGCAGTATTTT	CASRWTGTDTQYF
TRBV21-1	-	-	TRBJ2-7	TGTGCCAGCAGCCACGCAGGGGCAGTCTACGAGCAGTACTTC	CASSHAGAVYEQYF
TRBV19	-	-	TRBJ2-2	TGTGCCAGTAGTATAGATGGAACACATACCGGGGAGCTGTTTTTT	CASSIDGTHTGELFF
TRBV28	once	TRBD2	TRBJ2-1	TGTGCCAGCAGTTCCACTGGGGCGGGAGGGTACAATGAGCAGTTCTTC	CASSSTGAGGYNEQFF
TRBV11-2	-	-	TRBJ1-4	TGTGCCAGCAGCTTAGTAGCGGAAAATAATGAAAAACTGTTTTTT	CASSLVAENNEKLFF
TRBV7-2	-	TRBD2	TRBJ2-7	TGTGCCAGCAGCCAGGTAGCGGGAGCCGAGCAGTACTTC	CASSQVAGAEQYF
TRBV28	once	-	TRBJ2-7	TGTGCCAGCAGTCAGGGACTGTTACTCTCCTACGAGCAGTACTTC	CASSQGLLLSYEQYF
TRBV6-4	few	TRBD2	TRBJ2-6	TGTGCCAGCAGTAGCGGGAGAGGGATAACTGGGGCCAACGTCCTGACTTTC	CASSSGRGITGANVLTF
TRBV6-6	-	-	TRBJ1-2	TGTGCCAGCAGTCCCGGCCAGCGGGGTGGCTACACCTTC	CASSPGQRGGYTF
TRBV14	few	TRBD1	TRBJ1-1	TGTGCCAGCAGCCCCCCGGGACAGGTCATGAACACTGAAGCTTTCTTT	CASSPPGQVMNTEAFF
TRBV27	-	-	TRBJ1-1	TGTGCCAGCAGATGTCAGGGATGTACTGAAGCTTTCTTT	CASRCQGCTEAFF
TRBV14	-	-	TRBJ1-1	TGTGCCAGCAGCCAAGATTTGATTAGGAGCCAGGGCACTGAAGCTTTCTTT	CASSQDLIRSQGTEAFF
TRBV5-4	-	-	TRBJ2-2	TGTGCCAGCAGCTTGGGGTACACCGGGGAGCTGTTTTTT	CASSLGYTGELFF
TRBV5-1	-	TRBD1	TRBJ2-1	TGCGCCAGCAGCCGACGGGACAGGGGGCCTTATGAGCAGTTCTTC	CASSRRDRGPYEQFF
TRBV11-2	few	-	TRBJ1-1	TGTGCCAGCAGCTTAGTAGGGGACACTGAAGCTTTCTTT	CASSLVGDTEAFF
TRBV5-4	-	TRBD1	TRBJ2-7	TGTGCCAGCAGCCGCACCGGGACAGGGCTCGACGAGCAGTACTTC	CASSRTGTGLDEQYF
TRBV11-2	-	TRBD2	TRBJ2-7	TGTGCCAGCAGCTTTCTAGCGGCCCCCTACGAGCAGTACTTC	CASSFLAAPYEQYF
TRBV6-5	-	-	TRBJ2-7	TGTGCCAGCAGTTATCTTGGGGGCGAGCAGTACTTC	CASSYLGGEQYF
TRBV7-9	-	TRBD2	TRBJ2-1	TGTGCCAGCGAGGGACTAGCCTACAATGAGCAGTTCTTC	CASEGLAYNEQFF
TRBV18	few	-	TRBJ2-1	TGTGCCAGCTCACCAGATCGAAATGAGCAGTTCTTC	CASSPDRNEQFF
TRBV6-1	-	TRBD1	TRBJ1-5	TGTGCCAGCAGGACAGGGAGGGTCAATCAGCCCCAGCATTTT	CASRTGRVNQPQHF
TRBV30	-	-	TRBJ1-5	TGTGCCTGGAGTGTGGGGGGGGGCGGTCAGCCCCAGCATTTT	CAWSVGGGGQPQHF
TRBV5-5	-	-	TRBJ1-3	TGTGCCAGCAGCTTGGCCCCCTCTCGAAACACCATATATTTT	CASSLAPSRNTIYF
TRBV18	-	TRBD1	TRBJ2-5	TGTGCCAGCTCACCGAGGACAGGGGGATTCGGAGAGACCCAGTACTTC	CASSPRTGGFGETQYF
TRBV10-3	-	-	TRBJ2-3	TGTGCCATCAAACTAGCTAGGGACACAGATACGCAGTATTTT	CAIKLARDTDTQYF
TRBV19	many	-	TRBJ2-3	TGTGCCAGTAGTATCCCCAGGGCAGATACGCAGTATTTT	CASSIPRADTQYF
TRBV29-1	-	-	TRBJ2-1	TGCAGCGTGGACAGCTCCTACCTTTATGAGCAGTTCTTC	CSVDSSYLYEQFF
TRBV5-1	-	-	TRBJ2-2	TGCGCCAGCAGCCGCGCACGGGATACCGGGGAGCTGTTTTTT	CASSRARDTGELFF
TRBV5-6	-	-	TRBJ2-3	TGTGCCAGCAGCTCTGTAGCACTGAGCACAGATACGCAGTATTTT	CASSSVALSTDTQYF
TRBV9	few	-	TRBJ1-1	TGTGCCAGCAGCGTAGGAGTTCCCGGGACATGGGGGGCTGTACACGGTGAAGCTTTCTTT	CASSVGVPGTWGAVHGEAFF
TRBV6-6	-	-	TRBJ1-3	TGTGCCAGCATCCCCGGGGGGGCCAAGTCTGGAAACACCATATATTTT	CASIPGGAKSGNTIYF